The 22 T cell receptor beta chains below come from one sample, sequenced in a study of memory CD4+ T cells and cytomegalovirus serostatus (dated by TCRdb to about 2019). The library was generated by the immunoSEQ multiplex PCR assay. Entries here come from immuneACCESS through TCRdb and include only in-frame sequences with V and J called. Some clones fail to appear in such tables; in the studies checked, an unresolved V gene covers under half of the shortfall, and the cause of the remainder is unknown. Present in this sample are some 40,000 clones, 65% to 80% of which were seen just once. The ten largest clones take up over 4.5% of the sample. Single viable CD3+CD4+CD8-CD45RO+ cells were sorted as memory CD4+ T cells on a FACSAria II. Sequenced: memory CD4+ T cells from blood. Receptors originate from an adult in good health and CMV-seropositive.

The chain's CDR3 is CASRSIGQSYGYTF. The CDR3 DNA reads TGTGCCAGTAGATCTATAGGTCAGTCCTATGGCTACACCTTC. The rearrangement links TRBV19 to TRBJ1-2; D gene ambiguous. CDR1 and CDR2 from the germline V gene are LNHDA and SQIVND (reference sequence). The CDR3 has 14 residues. V lost 6 bases and J lost 4, with 15 bases in between.

In regard to this clone: A read error may produce the germline difference seen at one junction end. V usage is TRBV5-1 and J usage is TRBJ2-7; D perhaps matches TRBD2 (6 bases). The germline V gene has CDR1 SGHRS and CDR2 YFSETQ. CDR3 length equals 14 residues. The CDR3 here is CASTLVGRGTEQYF. CDR3 DNA: TGCGCCAGCACCTTGGTCGGGCGCGGGACTGAGCAGTACTTC. The complete variable domain, with remaining parts taken from reference TRBV5-1 and TRBJ2-7, reads KAGVTQTPRYLIKTRGQQVTLSCSPISGHRSVSWYQQTPGQGLQFLFEYFSETQRNKGNFPGRFSGRQFSNSRSEMNVSTLELGDSALYLCASTLVGRGTEQYFGPGTRLTVT.

V gene TRBV7-2 combines with J gene TRBJ2-1; possibly TRBD1 for D (6 bases). CDR3 length equals 13 residues. Germline CDR1 is SGHTA and CDR2 is FQGNSA. Trimming cost V 5 bases and J 9 bases, with 14 bases left between them. The CDR3 nucleotides read TGTGCCAGCAGCCTAGGGGGACCCCGTGAGCAGTTCTTC. The encoded protein is CASSLGGPREQFF.

This clone was seen only once. The CDR3 region has the DNA TGTGCCAGCAGCCAAGAAATTGGAGAGACCCAGTACTTC. It codes for CASSQEIGETQYF. The V and J genes are TRBV14 and TRBJ2-5; D is ambiguous. Trimming left V 0 bases short and J 4 bases short, with 6 bases between. This CDR3 has 13 residues. The germline gives CDR1 SGHDN, CDR2 FVKESK.

V gene TRBV10-3 combines with J gene TRBJ2-1, with TRBD2 matching over 10 bases. Trimming took 10 bases from V and 6 from J; bases not matched to a gene: 6. The CDR3 extends over 13 amino acids. Germline V gives CDR1 ENHRY, CDR2 SYGVKD. In DNA, the CDR3 is TGTGCCACCCAGCGGGAGGGCCTCAATGAGCAGTTCTTC. The encoded protein is CATQREGLNEQFF.

This clone was detected once. The rearrangement uses TRBV9 and TRBJ2-3; TRBD2 might be the D (6 bases). Germline values: CDR1 SGDLS, CDR2 YYNGEE. V shed 0 bases and J shed 2 bases, with 10 bases lying between them. The CDR3 runs 15 residues. The CDR3 bases are TGTGCCAGCAGCGTAGTTGGGGGGAACACAGATACGCAGTATTTT. This codes for CASSVVGGNTDTQYF.

The chain carries TRBV11-2 and TRBJ1-1, with D maybe TRBD1 (5 bases). Germline CDR1 SGHAT, CDR2 FQNNGV. The germline V and J ends were trimmed by 5 bases and 1 base, with 17 bases remaining between them. The CDR3 length is 16 residues. In nucleotides, the CDR3 is TGTGCCAGCAGCCGACAGAGTGGGACGGCGAACACTGAAGCTTTCTTT. It encodes CASSRQSGTANTEAFF.

The chain employs TRBV7-6 and TRBJ2-3; unclear D gene. Germline CDR1 is SGHVS and CDR2 is FNYEAQ. The V end lost 5 bases, the J end lost 0 bases, and 6 bases lay between the germline ends. This CDR3 is 13 amino acids long. The CDR3 bases are TGTGCCAGCAGCCAATCTAGCACAGATACGCAGTATTTT. This encodes CASSQSSTDTQYF. The full variable domain, completed using reference TRBV7-6 and TRBJ2-3, is GAGVSQSPRYKVTKRGQDVALRCDPISGHVSLYWYRQALGQGPEFLTYFNYEAQQDKSGLPNDRFSAERPEGSISTLTIQRTEQRDSAMYRCASSQSSTDTQYFGPGTRLTVL.

The chain recombines TRBV7-2 with TRBJ1-2; D call uncertain. Germline V gene lookup returns CDR1 SGHTA and CDR2 FQGNSA. V dropped 4 bases and J dropped 5 bases, with 20 bases sitting between them. The CDR3 is made up of 16 amino acids. The CDR3 protein is CASSSSRGTDVYGYTF. The CDR3 nucleotides are TGTGCCAGCAGCTCCTCACGGGGAACTGATGTATATGGCTACACCTTC. Together with reference TRBV7-2 and TRBJ1-2, the CDR3 gives the full variable domain: GAGVSQSPSNKVTEKGKDVELRCDPISGHTALYWYRQSLGQGLEFLIYFQGNSAPDKSGLPSDRFSAERTGGSVSTLTIQRTQQEDSAVYLCASSSSRGTDVYGYTFGSGTRLTVV.

This chain connects TRBV14 to TRBJ2-2; D is uncertain. The CDR3 covers 17 residues. Trimming took off 2 bases at V and 2 bases at J, with 15 bases between the two ends. Germline V gene lookup returns CDR1 SGHDN and CDR2 FVKESK. CDR3 coding DNA: TGTGCCAGCAGCCAAATTGAGACCTCGCTTAACACCGGGGAGCTGTTTTTT. Amino acids: CASSQIETSLNTGELFF. The full variable domain, its missing parts supplied by reference TRBV14 and TRBJ2-2, is EAGVTQFPSHSVIEKGQTVTLRCDPISGHDNLYWYRRVMGKEIKFLLHFVKESKQDESGMPNNRFLAERTGGTYSTLKVQPAELEDSGVYFCASSQIETSLNTGELFFGEGSRLTVL.

The V gene is TRBV15, the J gene TRBJ1-2; D is uncertain. The V and J ends lost 5 bases and 4 bases respectively, with 11 bases between them. CDR1 and CDR2 from the germline V gene are LNHNV and YYDKDF (reference sequence). The CDR3 covers 13 residues. The chain's CDR3 is CATSVRDGYGYTF. In nucleotides, the CDR3 is TGTGCCACCAGCGTTCGAGACGGCTATGGCTACACCTTC.

The chain is built from TRBV9 and TRBJ2-1; 8 bases align to TRBD1. CDR3 size: 13 residues. The germline CDR1 and CDR2 sequences are SGDLS and YYNGEE. J gave up 10 bases and V 1 base, and 4 bases lay outside the gene matches. The CDR3 nucleotides read TGTGCCAGCAGCGTACAGACAGGGGCAGAGCAGTTCTTC. As protein: CASSVQTGAEQFF.

The chain recombines TRBV5-1 with TRBJ1-2; perhaps TRBD1 as D (6 bases). Trimming shortened V by 4 bases and J by 4 bases, and 14 bases separated the two germline ends. The germline V gene encodes CDR1 SGHRS and CDR2 YFSETQ. The CDR3 length is 14 residues. The CDR3, as DNA: TGCGCCAGCAGCGCCCGGACAGTCGGCTATGGCTACACCTTC. It codes for CASSARTVGYGYTF. The full variable domain, in which reference TRBV5-1 and TRBJ1-2 provide the parts outside the CDR3, is KAGVTQTPRYLIKTRGQQVTLSCSPISGHRSVSWYQQTPGQGLQFLFEYFSETQRNKGNFPGRFSGRQFSNSRSEMNVSTLELGDSALYLCASSARTVGYGYTFGSGTRLTVV.

The chain is built from TRBV11-2 and TRBJ2-5; the match to TRBD1 covers 7 bases. The J call may be faulty, since TRBJ2-7 better matches the DNA end. Germline V gene sequence: CDR1 SGHAT, CDR2 FQNNGV. This CDR3 region has 14 residues. The CDR3 protein is CASRTVRGPYEQYF. CDR3 in DNA: TGTGCCAGCAGAACGGTGAGGGGGCCCTACGAGCAGTACTTC.

The rearrangement links TRBV4-3 to TRBJ2-1, with D perhaps matching TRBD1 (6 bases). CDR1 is LGHNA and CDR2 is YSLEER in the germline V gene. This CDR3 is built from 14 residues. V dropped 1 base and J dropped 6 bases, with 10 bases sitting between them. CDR3 in DNA: TGCGCCAGCAGCCAAGCGAGCAGGGGCAATGAGCAGTTCTTC. Translation gives CASSQASRGNEQFF.

The chain carries TRBV7-8 and TRBJ1-2; 8 nucleotides line up with TRBD1. CDR3 length: 15 amino acids. CDR1 is SGHVS, CDR2 FQNEAQ, per germline. With V trimmed by 5 bases and J by 6 bases, 11 bases remained unmatched. CDR3 DNA: TGTGCCAGCAGCCCGGGGATCGCAGGGGGCAATGGCTACACCTTC. Translated, it gives CASSPGIAGGNGYTF.

The chain links TRBV4-3 to TRBJ2-2; D is unresolved. V was cut by 1 base and J by 8 bases, with 5 bases left in between. This CDR3 has 12 residues. Germline V gene sequence: CDR1 LGHNA, CDR2 YSLEER. The CDR3 region is CASSQAQGELFF. The CDR3 nucleotides are TGCGCCAGCAGCCAAGCGCAAGGGGAGCTGTTTTTT.

This clone has a single count. V is TRBV28 and J is TRBJ1-2; D is unresolved. V gave up 3 bases and J gave up 4 bases, with 9 bases separating them. CDR3 length: 13 residues. Germline CDR1 and CDR2: MDHEN and SYDVKM. This chain's CDR3 is CASSFDGIYGYTF. The CDR3 nucleotides read TGTGCCAGCAGTTTCGACGGGATCTATGGCTACACCTTC.

This chain uses TRBV7-8 with TRBJ2-7; D is possibly TRBD1 (5 bases). CDR3 size: 19 residues. Germline V lookup: CDR1 SGHVS, CDR2 FQNEAQ. Trimming removed 2 bases from V and 4 bases from J, with 27 bases in between. The CDR3: CASSLTRLQGNPSLYEQYF. The CDR3 bases are TGTGCCAGCAGCTTAACGCGTCTTCAGGGCAATCCTTCCCTTTACGAGCAGTACTTC.

The chain is built from TRBV7-2 and TRBJ1-2, with no clear D. Trimming removed 5 bases at V and 7 bases at J, with 14 bases between. The CDR3 spans 13 residues. The germline gives CDR1 SGHTA, CDR2 FQGNSA. This CDR3 is CASSPGFNGGYTF. Here the CDR3 DNA reads TGTGCCAGCAGCCCCGGGTTCAACGGTGGCTACACCTTC.

The chain employs TRBV10-3 and TRBJ2-5, with TRBD1 matching 7 bases. After removal of 4 bases from V and 4 bases from J, the junction contained 6 bases not matched to a gene. The germline CDR1 and CDR2 sequences are ENHRY and SYGVKD. The CDR3 consists of 14 residues. Here the CDR3 reads CAISGGQGVETQYF. The CDR3 bases are TGTGCCATCAGTGGGGGTCAGGGGGTAGAGACCCAGTACTTC.

The chain joins TRBV19 to TRBJ1-2; D gene ambiguous. Germline V gene sequence: CDR1 LNHDA, CDR2 SQIVND (reference sequence). Trimming removed 3 bases from V and 5 bases from J, with 10 bases in between. The CDR3 runs 13 residues. CDR3 protein: CASSMGRSYGYTF. The DNA for the CDR3 is TGTGCCAGTAGTATGGGCAGGTCTTATGGCTACACCTTC.